A selection of T cell receptor beta chains follows, all from one sample in a study of naive and memory T cell subsets. MiXCR, run by TCRdb on the UMI-ligation and nested PCR reads, gives a single entry per CDR3 protein. The table records 130,000 to 150,000 distinct CDR3 sequences, about 18% of them present only once. The sample comprised naive CD4+ T cells from blood. These receptors all stem from a human donor in good health. CDR3s include the opening cysteine and the closing phenylalanine or tryptophan. The order of the fields is CDR3 length, D gene, V gene, clone size, J gene, CDR3 protein, CDR3 DNA. D genes are given only for firm matches. The size entry is marked missing in some rows and otherwise reads once, few, many or a size class.

CDR3 length: 15; D gene: TRBD1; V gene: TRBV9; clone size: NA; J gene: TRBJ2-7; CDR3 protein: CASSATGGFPYEQYF; CDR3 DNA: TGTGCCAGCAGCGCTACAGGGGGCTTCCCCTACGAGCAGTACTTC
CDR3 length: 15; D gene: TRBD2; V gene: TRBV28; clone size: NA; J gene: TRBJ2-3; CDR3 protein: CASSIIAGGTDTQYF; CDR3 DNA: TGTGCCAGCAGTATAATAGCGGGAGGAACAGATACGCAGTATTTT
CDR3 length: 14; D gene: NA; V gene: TRBV20-1; clone size: few; J gene: TRBJ2-7; CDR3 protein: CSAKLSGSSYEQYF; CDR3 DNA: TGCAGTGCTAAGCTCTCAGGGAGCTCCTACGAGCAGTACTTT
CDR3 length: 16; D gene: TRBD1; V gene: TRBV4-3; clone size: NA; J gene: TRBJ2-2; CDR3 protein: CASSQSGQGDTGELFF; CDR3 DNA: TGCGCCAGCAGCCAATCAGGACAGGGGGACACCGGGGAGCTGTTTTTT
CDR3 length: 14; D gene: NA; V gene: TRBV7-2; clone size: few; J gene: TRBJ2-7; CDR3 protein: CASSPPGPTYEQYF; CDR3 DNA: TGTGCCAGCAGCCCTCCGGGACCGACCTACGAGCAGTACTTC
CDR3 length: 16; D gene: TRBD2; V gene: TRBV6-5; clone size: few; J gene: TRBJ2-7; CDR3 protein: CASSYLRLAGAGEQYF; CDR3 DNA: TGTGCCAGCAGTTACCTCCGACTAGCGGGAGCGGGGGAGCAGTACTTC
CDR3 length: 13; D gene: TRBD1; V gene: TRBV30; clone size: few; J gene: TRBJ1-1; CDR3 protein: CALRTGTNTEAFF; CDR3 DNA: TGTGCCTTAAGGACAGGGACGAACACTGAAGCTTTCTTT
CDR3 length: 14; D gene: TRBD2; V gene: TRBV20-1; clone size: NA; J gene: TRBJ2-3; CDR3 protein: CSVTSGRSTDTQYF; CDR3 DNA: TGCAGCGTGACTAGCGGGAGAAGCACAGATACGCAGTATTTT
CDR3 length: 13; D gene: NA; V gene: TRBV7-2; clone size: NA; J gene: TRBJ1-1; CDR3 protein: CASSFQTDTEAFF; CDR3 DNA: TGTGCCAGCAGCTTCCAGACAGACACTGAAGCTTTCTTT
CDR3 length: 11; D gene: NA; V gene: TRBV6-5; clone size: NA; J gene: TRBJ1-2; CDR3 protein: CASFNRGGYTF; CDR3 DNA: TGTGCCAGCTTTAATCGGGGAGGCTACACCTTC